Following are 13 T cell receptor beta chains from one sample sequenced in a study of neurological immune-mediated disorders. TCRdb re-derived calls from the 5' RACE reads in MiXCR, one entry per CDR3 protein. Here the sample spans about 74,000 distinct CDR3 sequences, 4% to 6% being singletons. The sequenced material came from PBMCs. These receptors were obtained from a young man with multiple sclerosis.

This clonotype was seen many times. The chain combines TRBV20-1 with TRBJ2-7; D unclear. This CDR3 comprises 11 residues. V lost 6 bases, J lost 6 bases, and 12 bases lay in between. The germline V gene has CDR1 DFQATT and CDR2 SNEGSKA (reference sequence). In DNA form, the CDR3 reads TGCAGTGCCGGGTGGGGTGCCGAGCAGTACTTC. Translating gives CSAGWGAEQYF.

This clonotype has ten or more counts. The chain uses TRBV2 and TRBJ2-3; D gene uncertain. V shed 3 bases and J shed 5 bases, with 12 bases lying between them. The CDR3 length is 14 residues. The germline V gene has CDR1 SNHLY and CDR2 FYNNEI. Here the CDR3 reads CASSDLGPQDTQYF. The CDR3 nucleotides are TGTGCCAGCAGTGACCTAGGCCCCCAAGATACGCAGTATTTT. The complete variable domain, with remaining parts taken from reference TRBV2 and TRBJ2-3, reads EPEVTQTPSHQVTQMGQEVILRCVPISNHLYFYWYRQILGQKVEFLVSFYNNEISEKSEIFDDQFSVERPDGSNFTLKIRSTKLEDSAMYFCASSDLGPQDTQYFGPGTRLTVL.

There are many counts of this clonotype. The chain has TRBV27 and TRBJ1-1; the match to TRBD1 covers 8 bases. Germline CDR1 and CDR2: MNHEY and SMNVEV (reference sequence). The CDR3 is 16 amino acids. V shed 4 bases, J shed 0 bases, and the junction held 7 bases outside the gene matches. DNA of the CDR3: TGTGCCAGCAGTTGGGACAGGACAGGAGTGAACACTGAAGCTTTCTTT. Protein product: CASSWDRTGVNTEAFF.

This clonotype was seen a handful of times. The V and J genes are TRBV5-1 and TRBJ2-1, with 8 bases that match TRBD2. The ends lost 1 base at V and 7 bases at J; junction bases unmatched: 19. This CDR3 comprises 19 residues. CDR1 and CDR2 from the germline V gene are SGHRS and YFSETQ. The CDR3 protein is CASSLLPSKGGRLRNEQFF. CDR3 DNA: TGCGCCAGCAGCTTGTTACCGTCTAAGGGCGGGAGGCTCAGAAATGAGCAGTTCTTC.

This clonotype has a count of ten or more. The chain carries TRBV5-1 and TRBJ1-2; unclear D gene. Trimming left V 0 bases short and J 1 base short, with 13 bases between. From germline, CDR1 is SGHRS and CDR2 YFSETQ. The CDR3 loop spans 16 amino acids. The CDR3 is CASSLGLGSHNYGYTF. The CDR3 DNA is TGCGCCAGCAGCTTGGGGTTAGGCAGTCATAACTATGGCTACACCTTC. Variable domain in full (rest from reference TRBV5-1 and TRBJ1-2): KAGVTQTPRYLIKTRGQQVTLSCSPISGHRSVSWYQQTPGQGLQFLFEYFSETQRNKGNFPGRFSGRQFSNSRSEMNVSTLELGDSALYLCASSLGLGSHNYGYTFGSGTRLTVV.

This clonotype was detected ten times or more. CDR3 protein: CASSDSRGGHNEQFF. Written as DNA, the CDR3 is TGTGCCAGCAGTGACTCGCGGGGGGGCCACAATGAGCAGTTCTTC. The V and J genes are TRBV6-4 and TRBJ2-1; TRBD2 matches at 9 bases. CDR3 length: 15 residues. In germline, CDR1 is MRHNA, CDR2 SNTAGT. V trimming: 0 bases; J trimming: 5 bases; junction bases outside the gene matches: 2.

At least ten counts were recorded for this clonotype. A much larger clone lies a single base off, so this may be a read error. This chain joins TRBV15 and TRBJ1-6, with D possibly being TRBD1 (6 bases). The germline V and J ends were trimmed by 3 bases and 6 bases, with 21 bases remaining between them. The germline V gene encodes CDR1 LNHNV and CDR2 YYDKDF (reference sequence). This CDR3 spans 18 amino acids. This CDR3 reads CATSRDSLGLRSNSPLHF. DNA of the CDR3: TGTGCCACCAGCAGGGACAGTTTGGGCCTAAGGAGTAATTCACCCCTCCACTTT.

This clonotype was seen repeatedly, ten times or more. The genes are TRBV5-1 and TRBJ1-2; 8 bases agree with TRBD1. V was clipped by 0 bases and J by 8 bases; unmatched bases: 9. Per germline, CDR1 SGHRS and CDR2 YFSETQ. The CDR3 has 15 residues. The CDR3 here is CASSLALGTGDGYTF. CDR3 in DNA: TGCGCCAGCAGCTTGGCCTTGGGGACAGGCGACGGCTACACCTTC.

This clonotype was seen at least ten times. The J gene is TRBJ2-5, the V gene TRBV10-3; D call uncertain. V dropped 6 bases and J dropped 0 bases, with 11 bases sitting between them. CDR1 is ENHRY and CDR2 is SYGVKD in the germline V gene. The CDR3 runs to 14 residues. The CDR3 reads CAISGMGNQETQYF. Here the CDR3 DNA reads TGTGCCATCAGCGGAATGGGGAACCAAGAGACCCAGTACTTC.

Concerning this clonotype itself: Being one base from a much bigger clone, this may be a read error. This CDR3 reads CSAAKGAYGYTF. CDR3 DNA: TGCAGTGCTGCCAAGGGGGCCTATGGCTACACCTTC. This sequence joins TRBV20-1 and TRBJ1-2, with 7 bases fitting TRBD1. V was clipped by 5 bases and J by 4 bases; unmatched bases: 4. The CDR3 runs 12 residues. The germline gives CDR1 DFQATT, CDR2 SNEGSKA (reference sequence).

This clonotype has a count of ten or more. The genes are TRBV7-7 and TRBJ2-5, with D possibly being TRBD2 (6 bases). Looked up from germline, CDR1 is SSHAT and CDR2 is FNYEAQ (reference sequence). The V and J ends lost 4 bases and 5 bases respectively, with 17 bases between them. The CDR3 loop spans 15 amino acids. The CDR3 here is CASSWKTGLGETQYF. The CDR3 DNA follows: TGTGCCAGCAGCTGGAAAACGGGACTCGGGGAGACCCAGTACTTC.

This clonotype was counted many times. The chain uses TRBV7-3 and TRBJ2-2; 8 nucleotides align to TRBD2. CDR3 size: 16 residues. Germline CDR1 reads SGHTA; CDR2 reads FQGTGA. The ends lost 5 bases at V and 4 bases at J; junction bases unmatched: 9. The CDR3 protein is CASSPRGTSGTGELFF. CDR3 sequence (DNA): TGTGCCAGCAGCCCTAGGGGGACTAGTGGCACCGGGGAGCTGTTTTTT.

A few counts support this clonotype. The junction departs from the called germline gene at one end, perhaps through a read error. V is TRBV20-1 and J is TRBJ2-4, with 8 bases that match TRBD1. The length of the CDR3 is 18 residues. Germline V gives CDR1 DFQATT, CDR2 SNEGSKA (reference sequence). The CDR3 reads CSATNQLDRALAKKIQYF. The CDR3 nucleotides are TGCAGTGCTACCAATCAATTGGACAGGGCGCTAGCCAAAAAAATTCAGTACTTC.